The clone carrying this T cell receptor beta chain was seen many times. This sample was taken from a study of T cells in Graves' hyperthyroidism and ophthalmopathy. RNA transcripts provided the source from which TCR beta CDR3 regions were amplified. When the TCR CDR3 underwent first-round RT-PCR, the HTBI primer set was used. TCRdb recomputed calls from the multiplex PCR reads with MiXCR, one row per CDR3 protein. Of some 400,000 distinct CDR3 sequences detected, about a fifth appear once; the ten largest clones hold around 3.4%. No progression to ophthalmopathy during 18 months of follow-up defined stable disease. The CDR3 is made up of 14 amino acids. The V gene lost 5 bases and the J gene lost 6 bases, with 16 bases spanning the gap. In germline, CDR1 is SEHNR, CDR2 FQNEAQ (reference sequence).

The sequenced sample consisted of blood. V usage is TRBV7-9 and J usage is TRBJ1-2, with a tentative D call TRBD1 (5 bases). The sequence was collected from a young woman with Graves' hyperthyroidism. For the CDR3, the DNA is TGTGCCAGCAGCCCCCGGGAGGGGAGGGATGGCTACACCTTC. Its translation is CASSPREGRDGYTF.